This record covers a single TCR beta chain. The antigen is unknown. The sample comes from a study of graft-versus-host responses after intestinal transplantation. On the study more broadly: Multivisceral, liver-intestinal, or isolated intestinal grafts went to recipients. For around 3 years after anti-thymocyte globulin induction, all recipients took tacrolimus and steroids. Study findings and constraints: The authors found GvH clones in recipient marrow, some appearing first in ileum or blood. Peak circulating GvH clone levels tracked with early post-transplant HvG declines.

CDR1 is SGHRS and CDR2 is YFSETQ in the germline V gene. J was trimmed by 4 bases and V by 4 bases; bases with no gene match: 6. The CDR3 consists of 15 residues. Data came from immunoSEQ multiplex PCR; TCRdb stores just in-frame clones and leaves some out. The sample records about 71,000 clones, around 90% being singletons. The specimen was unstimulated CD8+ T cells sorted from spleen or lymph node cells, collected before intestinal transplant. The rearrangement joins TRBV5-1 to TRBJ1-3, with TRBD1 matching over 9 bases. The TCR was taken from a human donor who received an intestinal transplant. The CDR3 is CASSPTGGLGNTIYF. The CDR3 DNA follows: TGCGCCAGCAGCCCTACAGGGGGCCTCGGAAACACCATATATTTT.